Below, one TCR beta chain is given with its context. As yet, its antigen is unknown. These data originate in a study of cytomegalovirus exposure and HLA in healthy donors. General study results and limits: In a later analysis, compared with equally common non-associated chains, HLA-associated beta chains were more expanded.

The CDR3 covers 17 residues. The junction had 9 bases not matched to a gene; V was cut back by 2 bases and J by 3 bases. Germline V gene data show CDR1 as MNHEY and CDR2 as SMNVEV (reference sequence). Both 60 Vbeta primers and 13 Jbeta primers went into the PCR. The repertoire was sequenced with immunoSEQ multiplex PCR; TCRdb's copy has only in-frame clones and lacks some. The sample includes 110,000 to 150,000 clones, approximately 80% of them seen just once. Source material: PBMCs. This sequence joins TRBV27 and TRBJ1-4, with 7 bases aligning to TRBD1. The TCR comes from a male donor in good health and CMV-seronegative. The CDR3 loop reads CASSLLSKGAANEKLFF. The CDR3 DNA sequence: TGTGCCAGCAGTTTACTATCGAAGGGGGCGGCTAATGAAAAACTGTTTTTT.